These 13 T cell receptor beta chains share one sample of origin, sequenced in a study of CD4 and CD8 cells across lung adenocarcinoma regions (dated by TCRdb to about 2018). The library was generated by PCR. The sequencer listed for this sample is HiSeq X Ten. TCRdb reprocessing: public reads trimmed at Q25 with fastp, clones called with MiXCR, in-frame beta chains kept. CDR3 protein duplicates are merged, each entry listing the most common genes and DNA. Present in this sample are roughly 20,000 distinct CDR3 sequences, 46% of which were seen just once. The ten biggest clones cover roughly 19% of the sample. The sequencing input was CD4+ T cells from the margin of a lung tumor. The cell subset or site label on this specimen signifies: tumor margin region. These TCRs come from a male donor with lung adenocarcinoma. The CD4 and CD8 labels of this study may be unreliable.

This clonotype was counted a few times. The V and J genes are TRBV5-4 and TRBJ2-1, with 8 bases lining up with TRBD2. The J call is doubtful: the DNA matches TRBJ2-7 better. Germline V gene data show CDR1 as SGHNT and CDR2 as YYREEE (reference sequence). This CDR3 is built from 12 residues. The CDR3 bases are TGTGCCAGCAGCGTTACTAGCGGCGAGCAGTACTTC. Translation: CASSVTSGEQYF.

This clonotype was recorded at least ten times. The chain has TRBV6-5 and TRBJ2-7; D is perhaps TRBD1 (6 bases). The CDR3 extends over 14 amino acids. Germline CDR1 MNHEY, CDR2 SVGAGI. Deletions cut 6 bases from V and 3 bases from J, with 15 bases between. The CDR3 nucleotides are TGTGCCAGCAGCGCAGGGGTTGTAGGCTACGAGCAGTACTTC. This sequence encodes CASSAGVVGYEQYF.

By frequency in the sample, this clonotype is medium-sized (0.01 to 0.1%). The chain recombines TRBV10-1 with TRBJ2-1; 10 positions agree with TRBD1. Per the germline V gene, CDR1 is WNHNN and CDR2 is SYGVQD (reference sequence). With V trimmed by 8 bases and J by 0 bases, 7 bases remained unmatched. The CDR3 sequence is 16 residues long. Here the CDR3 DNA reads TGCGCCAGCGGGACAGGGGCGACAAGCTCCTACAATGAGCAGTTCTTC. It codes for CASGTGATSSYNEQFF.

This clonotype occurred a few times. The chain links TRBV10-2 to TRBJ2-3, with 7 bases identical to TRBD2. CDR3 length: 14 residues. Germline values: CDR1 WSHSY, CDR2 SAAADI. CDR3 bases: TGCGCGGGCAGCGGGGTGGGAGGGGCAGATACGCAGTATTTT. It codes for CAGSGVGGADTQYF.

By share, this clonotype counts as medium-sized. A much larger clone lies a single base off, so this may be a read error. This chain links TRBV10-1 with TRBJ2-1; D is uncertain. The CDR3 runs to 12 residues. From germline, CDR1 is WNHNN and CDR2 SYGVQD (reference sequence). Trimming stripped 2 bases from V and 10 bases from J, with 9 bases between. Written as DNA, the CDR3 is TGCGCCAGCAGTGAGCCCACCTACGAGCAGTTCTTC. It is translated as CASSEPTYEQFF.

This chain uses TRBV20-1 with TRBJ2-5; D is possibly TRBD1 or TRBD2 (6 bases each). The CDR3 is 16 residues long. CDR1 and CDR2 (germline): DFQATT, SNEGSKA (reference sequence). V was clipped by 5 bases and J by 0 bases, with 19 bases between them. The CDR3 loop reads CSAGGTGGRDQETQYF. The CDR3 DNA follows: TGCAGTGCTGGGGGGACCGGGGGCCGTGACCAAGAGACCCAGTACTTC.

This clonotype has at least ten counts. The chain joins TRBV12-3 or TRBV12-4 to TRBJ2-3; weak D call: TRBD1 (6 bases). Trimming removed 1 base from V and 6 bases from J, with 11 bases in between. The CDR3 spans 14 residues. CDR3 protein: CASSLDPQGDTQYF. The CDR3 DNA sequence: TGTGCCAGCAGTTTAGACCCCCAGGGGGATACGCAGTATTTT.

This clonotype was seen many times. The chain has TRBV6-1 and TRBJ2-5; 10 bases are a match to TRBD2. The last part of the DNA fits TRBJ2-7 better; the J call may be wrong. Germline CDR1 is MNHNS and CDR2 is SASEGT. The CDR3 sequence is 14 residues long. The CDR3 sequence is CASTPSSGSDEQYF. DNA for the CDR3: TGTGCCAGCACCCCATCTAGCGGGAGCGACGAGCAGTACTTC.

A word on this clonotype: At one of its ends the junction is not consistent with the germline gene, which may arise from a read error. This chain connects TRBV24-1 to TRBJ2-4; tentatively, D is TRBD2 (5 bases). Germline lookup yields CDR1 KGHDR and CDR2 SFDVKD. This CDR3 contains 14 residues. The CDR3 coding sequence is TGTGGCACCACGGAGCGGTGTACCAAAAATACTCAGTATTTC. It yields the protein CGTTERCTKNTQYF.

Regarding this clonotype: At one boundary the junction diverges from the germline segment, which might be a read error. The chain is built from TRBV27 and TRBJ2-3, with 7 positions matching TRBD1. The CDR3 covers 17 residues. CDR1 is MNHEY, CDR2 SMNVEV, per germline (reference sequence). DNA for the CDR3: TGTGCCAGCAGTCCGGGCCGAGGGGGCTGTGAGAAAGATACCCAGTATTTC. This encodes CASSPGRGGCEKDTQYF.

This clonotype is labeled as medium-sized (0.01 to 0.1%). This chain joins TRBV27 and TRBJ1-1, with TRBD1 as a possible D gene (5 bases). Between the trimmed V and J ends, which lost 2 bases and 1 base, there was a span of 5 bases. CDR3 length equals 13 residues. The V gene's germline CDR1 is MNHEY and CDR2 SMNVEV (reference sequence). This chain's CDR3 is CASSLQGNTEAFF. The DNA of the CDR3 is TGTGCCAGCAGTTTACAGGGGAACACTGAAGCTTTCTTT.

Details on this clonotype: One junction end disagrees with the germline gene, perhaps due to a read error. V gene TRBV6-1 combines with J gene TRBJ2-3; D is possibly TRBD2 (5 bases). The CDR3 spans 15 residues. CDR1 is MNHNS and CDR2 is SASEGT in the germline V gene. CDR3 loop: CARSLQAGSTDAQYF. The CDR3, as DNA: TGTGCCAGGAGCCTCCAGGCTGGGAGCACAGATGCGCAGTATTTT.

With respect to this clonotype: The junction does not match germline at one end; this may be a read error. CDR3 loop: CASTRLGAADTQYF. The CDR3 DNA sequence: TGCGCCAGCACGCGGCTGGGAGCCGCAGATACGCAGTATTTC. The chain links TRBV10-2 to TRBJ2-3; maybe TRBD2 (5 bases). The V gene's germline CDR1 is WSHSY and CDR2 SAAADI. The CDR3 covers 14 residues.